These 18 T cell receptor beta chains came from one sample sequenced in a study of blood T cell repertoires in COVID-19. TCRdb's table, derived via immunoSEQ multiplex PCR, lists solely in-frame clones and lacks some. Found here are approximately 72,000 clones, approximately 85% of them singletons; the top ten hold approximately 29%. The sequencing input was peripheral blood. These receptors were collected from a man aged 45 to 65 with acute or convalescent COVID-19.

This clone was recorded a few times. The rearrangement uses TRBV11-2 and TRBJ1-6, with TRBD1 identical over 7 bases. Germline CDR1 reads SGHAT; CDR2 reads FQNNGV. J gave up 7 bases and V 5 bases, and 5 bases lay outside the gene matches. The CDR3 sequence is 14 residues long. Here the CDR3 reads CASSNQQGNSPLHF. DNA of the CDR3: TGTGCCAGCAGCAACCAACAGGGGAATTCACCCCTCCACTTT.

V usage is TRBV2 and J usage is TRBJ1-2; the D is unclear. From germline, CDR1 is SNHLY and CDR2 FYNNEI. The length of the CDR3 is 11 residues. V shed 7 bases and J shed 7 bases, with 10 bases lying between them. In DNA form, the CDR3 reads TGTGCCAGCACCTCGATGCGTGGCTACACCTTC. This encodes CASTSMRGYTF.

The CDR3 nucleotides are TGTGCCAGCAGCAGTGGGAGGGCGGGGACCTACAATGAGCAGTTCTTC. This gives the protein CASSSGRAGTYNEQFF. V is TRBV11-2 and J is TRBJ2-1; 7 positions agree with TRBD2. J gave up 2 bases and V 5 bases, and 9 bases lay outside the gene matches. The CDR3 consists of 16 residues. Germline V gene lookup returns CDR1 SGHAT and CDR2 FQNNGV.

The genes are TRBV2 and TRBJ2-7, with 9 bases identical to TRBD1. This CDR3 has 15 residues. V lost 3 bases and J lost 7; bases outside the gene matches: 10. Germline values: CDR1 SNHLY, CDR2 FYNNEI. CDR3 protein: CASSDPGTGMFEQYF. CDR3 nucleotides: TGTGCCAGCAGTGACCCCGGGACAGGGATGTTTGAGCAGTACTTC.

The chain combines TRBV29-1 with TRBJ1-1; 9 bases are shared with TRBD1. Trimming removed 1 base from V and 11 bases from J; junction bases left unmatched: 2. This CDR3 is 11 amino acids long. Germline loops: CDR1 SQVTM, CDR2 ANQGSEA. CDR3 region: CSVEGTGAAFF. CDR3 DNA sequence: TGCAGCGTTGAAGGGACAGGGGCCGCTTTCTTT.

The chain has TRBV24-1 and TRBJ1-2, with D maybe TRBD1 (5 bases). Germline loops: CDR1 KGHDR, CDR2 SFDVKD. The CDR3 totals 13 residues. V was shortened by 3 bases and J by 5 bases, with 9 bases between the two germline ends. The CDR3 nucleotides are TGTGCCACCAGTGATGAGACAGCTTATGGCTACACCTTC. It encodes CATSDETAYGYTF.

CDR3 region: CASSTYRGWAYEQYF. The CDR3 nucleotides are TGTGCCAGTAGTACTTACAGGGGGTGGGCCTACGAGCAGTACTTC. V usage is TRBV19 and J usage is TRBJ2-7; the match to TRBD1 covers 8 bases. The CDR3 covers 15 residues. V shed 4 bases, J shed 2 bases, and the junction held 7 bases outside the gene matches. Germline V gene sequence: CDR1 LNHDA, CDR2 SQIVND (reference sequence).

This clone was picked up a small number of times. The chain combines TRBV28 with TRBJ1-1; D is possibly TRBD1 (5 bases). Germline V gene lookup returns CDR1 MDHEN and CDR2 SYDVKM. V lost 7 bases and J lost 1, with 10 bases in between. This CDR3 contains 13 residues. CDR3 in DNA: TGTGCCAGCACTGCAGGGTCGAACACTGAAGCTTTCTTT. Protein product: CASTAGSNTEAFF.

This rearrangement joins TRBV10-3 to TRBJ1-5; D is possibly TRBD1 (5 bases). The germline V gene has CDR1 ENHRY and CDR2 SYGVKD. The V end was cut by 1 base, the J end by 6 bases, with 16 bases between. The CDR3 contains 16 residues. Here the CDR3 reads CAISEYSQGSVQPQHF. CDR3 nucleotides: TGTGCCATCAGTGAGTATTCCCAGGGATCTGTTCAGCCCCAGCATTTT.

J is TRBJ2-1 and V is TRBV6-1, with D maybe TRBD1 (5 bases). Trimming shortened V by 2 bases and J by 9 bases, and 11 bases separated the two germline ends. The CDR3 loop spans 13 amino acids. Germline lookup yields CDR1 MNHNS and CDR2 SASEGT. This CDR3 reads CASSESGLGEQFF. Here the CDR3 DNA reads TGTGCCAGCAGTGAATCAGGGCTCGGTGAGCAGTTCTTC.

The V call is TRBV6-5, the J call TRBJ1-5, with D uncertain. This CDR3 is built from 16 residues. Germline CDR1 is MNHEY and CDR2 is SVGAGI. Trimming removed 0 bases at V and 1 base at J, with 10 bases between. CDR3 protein: CASSYSAELSNQPQHF. The CDR3 coding sequence is TGTGCCAGCAGTTACTCCGCTGAGTTGAGCAATCAGCCCCAGCATTTT.

The chain couples TRBV5-6 to TRBJ1-1; weak D call: TRBD1 (5 bases). V dropped 4 bases and J dropped 0 bases, with 7 bases sitting between them. CDR3 size: 13 residues. Germline V gives CDR1 SGHDT, CDR2 YYEEEE. CDR3 DNA: TGTGCCAGCAGCCCAGGGATGAACACTGAAGCTTTCTTT. Translated: CASSPGMNTEAFF.

The J gene is TRBJ2-1, the V gene TRBV18; D unresolved. CDR1 is KGHSH, CDR2 LQKENI, per germline. V lost 6 bases and J 0 bases, leaving 12 bases between the germline ends. The CDR3 sequence is 15 residues long. CDR3 in amino acids: CASSFITRSYNEQFF. In DNA, the CDR3 is TGTGCCAGCTCCTTCATTACTCGCTCCTACAATGAGCAGTTCTTC.

This clone was observed once. The V call is TRBV4-1, the J call TRBJ2-2, with 10 nucleotides matching TRBD1. Unmatched junction bases numbered 6, after V lost 4 bases and J lost 7 bases. Germline V gives CDR1 MGHRA, CDR2 YSYEKL. The CDR3 totals 15 residues. CDR3 in DNA: TGCGCCAGCAGCCCCGACAGGGGGCGCGACGGGGAGCTGTTTTTT. This gives the protein CASSPDRGRDGELFF.

The V gene is TRBV27, the J gene TRBJ2-1; 12 nucleotides match TRBD2. From germline, CDR1 is MNHEY and CDR2 SMNVEV (reference sequence). Germline trimming cut 5 bases from V and 3 bases from J; bases unmatched to any gene: 8. CDR3 size: 17 residues. The CDR3 protein is CASSPLSTSGGYNEQFF. CDR3 bases: TGTGCCAGCAGTCCTCTATCGACTAGCGGGGGCTACAATGAGCAGTTCTTC.

This clone was seen once. The chain joins TRBV29-1 to TRBJ1-2; D is unclear. CDR1 SQVTM and CDR2 ANQGSEA come from the germline V gene. The CDR3 loop spans 11 amino acids. Trimming took 4 bases from V and 6 from J, leaving 9 bases between them. The CDR3 DNA is TGCAGCGTTGGCGGGGTCGATGGCTACACCTTC. Protein: CSVGGVDGYTF.

The rearrangement joins TRBV10-2 to TRBJ2-5; TRBD1 agrees at 7 bases. CDR3 size: 14 residues. CDR1 is WSHSY, CDR2 SAAADI, per germline. Losses at the gene ends were 6 bases for V and 2 bases for J; bases not matched to a gene: 6. The CDR3 loop reads CASRNRDRQETQYF. CDR3 nucleotide sequence: TGCGCCAGCAGAAACCGGGACAGACAAGAGACCCAGTACTTC.

The V call is TRBV2, the J call TRBJ1-4; TRBD1 matches 9 bases. This CDR3 region has 14 residues. Germline V CDR1 and CDR2: SNHLY, FYNNEI. V was pared by 7 bases and J by 5 bases, with 5 bases of the junction left unmatched. The CDR3 reads CASTGTGRNEKLFF. In DNA form, the CDR3 reads TGTGCCAGCACCGGGACAGGGCGGAATGAAAAACTGTTTTTT.